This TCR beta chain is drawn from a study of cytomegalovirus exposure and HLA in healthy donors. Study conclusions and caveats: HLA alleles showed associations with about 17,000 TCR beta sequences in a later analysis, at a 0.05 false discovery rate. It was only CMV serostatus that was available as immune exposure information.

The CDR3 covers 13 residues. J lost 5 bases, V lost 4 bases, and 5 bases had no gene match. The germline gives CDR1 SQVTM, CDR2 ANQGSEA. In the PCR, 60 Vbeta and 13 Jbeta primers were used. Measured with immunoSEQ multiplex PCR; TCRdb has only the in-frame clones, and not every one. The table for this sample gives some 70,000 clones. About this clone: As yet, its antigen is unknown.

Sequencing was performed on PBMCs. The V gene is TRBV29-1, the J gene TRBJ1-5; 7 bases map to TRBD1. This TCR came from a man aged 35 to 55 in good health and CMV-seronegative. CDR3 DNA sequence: TGCAGCGTTGGGGCAGGGGGATATCAGCCCCAGCATTTT. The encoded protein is CSVGAGGYQPQHF.